Sequencing of this T cell receptor beta chain was carried out in a study of blood T cell repertoires in COVID-19. The table came from immunoSEQ multiplex PCR; TCRdb's copy has only in-frame clones and leaves some out. The repertoire holds approximately 240,000 clones, with approximately 80% as singletons. In germline, CDR1 is LGHNA, CDR2 YSLEER. The V end was cut by 0 bases, the J end by 7 bases, with 15 bases between. The CDR3 sequence is 15 residues long. The clonotype comes from a woman between 55 and 75 years old who had recovered from COVID-19. Specimen: peripheral blood. V usage is TRBV4-3 and J usage is TRBJ1-2; D might be TRBD1 (6 bases). Written as DNA, the CDR3 is TGCGCCAGCAGCCAAGATCCTAGGGGACATTTTGGCTACACCTTC. It yields the protein CASSQDPRGHFGYTF.